This TCR beta chain was documented in a study of T cell changes during pregnancy in multiple sclerosis. Trimming took 1 base from V and 9 from J, leaving 13 bases between them. Germline V gene data show CDR1 as MGHRA and CDR2 as YSYEKL. The CDR3 length is 15 residues. Profiled with immunoSEQ multiplex PCR; TCRdb holds only in-frame clones, not every one. In the table there are 78,000 or so clones, 90% to 95% of which are singletons. This specimen consisted of CD4+ T cells from peripheral blood mononuclear cells, obtained before pregnancy. The J gene is TRBJ1-6, the V gene TRBV4-1; possibly TRBD1 for D (6 bases). This sequence was found in a female donor with multiple sclerosis, enrolled in a pregnancy study. Here the CDR3 reads CASSQVGGRGSPLHF. CDR3 in DNA: TGCGCCAGCAGCCAAGTAGGGGGAAGGGGTTCACCCCTCCACTTT.